These T cell receptor beta chains were read from a single sample in a study of blood T cell repertoires in COVID-19. Only in-frame clones appear in the TCRdb table, and some are missing; sequencing was by immunoSEQ multiplex PCR. The repertoire holds approximately 400,000 clones, with around 89% as singletons. The specimen sequenced was PBMCs or T cells enriched from blood (not recorded which). All receptors derive from a young woman who had recovered from COVID-19. Each CDR3 is given with its conserved first and last residue. Fields, in order: CDR3 length, V gene, J gene, CDR3 protein.

>14|TRBV9|TRBJ1-6
CASSEGAENSPLHF
>19|TRBV4-2|TRBJ2-5
CASSQDLWLAGGDGETQYF
>13|TRBV5-4|TRBJ2-3
CASRGSGTDTQYF
>14|TRBV28|TRBJ1-1
CASIVGLPNTEAFF
>18|TRBV6-2/TRBV6-3|TRBJ1-5
CASSYLNPGTGSNQPQHF
>15|TRBV27|TRBJ2-5
CASSLLLAGEETQYF
>12|TRBV30|TRBJ1-2
CAWSVGRVGYTF
>15|TRBV7-2|TRBJ1-5
CASSFYSKSNQPQHF
>16|TRBV4-2|TRBJ1-6
CASSQDRTKKNSPLHF
>12|TRBV10-1|TRBJ1-1
CASSGVNTEAFF
>15|TRBV18|TRBJ1-6
CASSPGDRVNSPLHF
>15|TRBV5-1|TRBJ2-1
CASSLTQDSFNEQFF
>14|TRBV2|TRBJ1-1
CASNYRGVATEAFF
>13|TRBV2|TRBJ1-6
CGDRESRDSPLHF
>15|TRBV6-5|TRBJ1-5
CASRRKGISNQPQHF
>13|TRBV5-8|TRBJ1-2
CASSLVYRSGYTF
>13|TRBV5-1|TRBJ2-5
CASSYSGEETQYF
>15|TRBV6-5|TRBJ1-6
CASSWGTGYDSPLHF
>12|TRBV3-1/TRBV3-2|TRBJ1-2
CASSHTGFGYTF
>13|TRBV15|TRBJ1-4
CATRDSSNEKLFF
>14|TRBV27|TRBJ2-7
CASSLSSGDYEQYF
>16|TRBV7-9|TRBJ2-5
CASSLSAGGGKETQYF
>13|TRBV5-4|TRBJ2-7
CASSLPESYEQYF
>16|TRBV5-4|TRBJ2-3
CASSLVASGISDTQYF
>15|TRBV2|TRBJ1-5
CASSFDRGSNQPQHF
>14|TRBV5-5|TRBJ2-2
CASSLEQGLSELFF
>14|TRBV27|TRBJ1-1
CASSFGQADTEAFF
>15|TRBV4-3|TRBJ2-1
CASSLDAGGAQEQFF
>14|TRBV29-1|TRBJ2-3
CSVATQGGTDTQYF
>12|TRBV5-4|TRBJ2-7
CASSGDSYEQYF
>18|TRBV4-3|TRBJ1-5
CASSPQPPGQVSNQPQHF
>14|TRBV19|TRBJ1-6
CASSPRARNSPLHF
>11|TRBV7-9|TRBJ1-2
CAGGGAHGYTF
>14|TRBV6-2/TRBV6-3|TRBJ1-6
CASTPGLSNSPLHF
>17|TRBV9|TRBJ1-3
CASSVEGGTESGNTIYF